This T cell receptor beta chain emerged from a study of blood T cells in healthy people across ages. Per sample, at least 5 micrograms of total RNA were extracted. Sample-barcoded 5' priming and a J-beta primer mix drove a second PCR of 7 to 11 cycles. Each cDNA molecule, via a template-switch adaptor with 12 random nucleotides, was tagged. TCRdb used MiXCR to reprocess the 5' RACE reads, holding one entry per CDR3 protein. This sample has about 1.6 million distinct CDR3 sequences, with roughly 32% found just once. This CDR3 has 14 residues. Germline V gene sequence: CDR1 DFQATT, CDR2 SNEGSKA (reference sequence). Trimming removed 8 bases at V and 0 bases at J, with 14 bases between. The sample holds a few counts of this clonotype. Antigen unknown. Study results and caveats: TCR beta diversity was tightly associated with the proportion of naive T cells. Diversity estimates drawn from one million T cells were deemed underestimates.

Material for sequencing was blood. The J gene is TRBJ2-1, the V gene TRBV20-1, with unresolved D. The clonotype comes from a woman in her 30s in good health. The CDR3 sequence: CSPSPESSYNEQFF. The CDR3 DNA is TGCAGTCCGAGCCCGGAGAGCTCCTACAATGAGCAGTTCTTC.